The 6 T cell receptor beta chains below all came from one sample that was sequenced in a study of vaccination and CD4 T cells after COVID-19 (dated by TCRdb to 2021 to 2024). Library generation was performed with PCR. Reads for this sample came from an Illumina iSeq 100. At the Johns Hopkins FTIC core, DNA from the cultured CD4+ T cells underwent TCR sequencing with the Oncomine TCR Beta short-read assay. The public sequencing data were trimmed at Q25 with fastp and processed into clonotypes with MiXCR by TCRdb, which kept only in-frame beta chains. Rows with a matching CDR3 protein are joined into one entry that keeps the most common DNA and genes. The sample table shows more than 13,000 distinct CDR3 sequences, and 20% to 25% are seen once. 12% of the sample comes from the top ten. This specimen's treatment or condition label, interpreted: approximately nine-day PBMC culture with coronavirus spike peptide pools or control peptides (ViraFEST assay).

These receptors' antigens are unknown. Sample: CD4+ T cells from blood, cultured in vitro, taken before SARS-CoV-2 vaccination. All receptors come from a human donor who received a COVID-19 vaccine.

The chain couples TRBV19 to TRBJ2-3, with 14 bases fitting TRBD2. Looked up from germline, CDR1 is LNHDA and CDR2 is SQIVND (reference sequence). The CDR3 extends over 17 amino acids. V lost 3 bases and J lost 2; bases outside the gene matches: 4. DNA of the CDR3: TGTGCCAGTAGTATCTCGGGACTAGCGGGGGACACAGATACGCAGTATTTT. Encoded protein: CASSISGLAGDTDTQYF.

V is TRBV6-1 and J is TRBJ2-1, with 10 bases lining up with TRBD2. Germline lookup yields CDR1 MNHNS and CDR2 SASEGT. The CDR3 runs 13 residues. The V gene end was trimmed by 8 bases and the J gene end by 7 bases; junction bases not matched to a gene: 5. The CDR3: CASVGLALNEQFF. CDR3 sequence (DNA): TGTGCCAGCGTGGGACTAGCGTTAAATGAGCAGTTCTTC.

The V gene is TRBV20-1, the J gene TRBJ1-2; 9 bases are shared with TRBD1. Losses at the gene ends were 6 bases for V and 4 bases for J; bases not matched to a gene: 9. This CDR3 has 14 amino acids. In germline, CDR1 is DFQATT, CDR2 SNEGSKA (reference sequence). The CDR3 bases are TGCAGTGCCCATGCGGACAGGGGAGTCTATGGCTACACCTTC. It translates to CSAHADRGVYGYTF.

This clonotype was detected only a few times. V gene TRBV30 combines with J gene TRBJ1-1; 7 bases are a match to TRBD1. The J segment lost 8 bases and the V segment lost 6 bases, leaving 6 bases of the junction unmatched. The germline V gene has CDR1 GTSNPN and CDR2 SVGIG (reference sequence). The CDR3 totals 11 residues. CDR3 sequence (DNA): TGTGCCTGCTCTCAGGGGGAGGAAGCTTTCTTT. Translation gives CACSQGEEAFF.

The rearrangement joins TRBV5-6 to TRBJ2-7, with TRBD2 matching 14 bases. Trimming took 5 bases from V and 1 from J; bases not matched to a gene: 8. This CDR3 comprises 17 residues. Germline V gives CDR1 SGHDT, CDR2 YYEEEE. CDR3 nucleotide sequence: TGTGCCAGCAGACCTTTTGGGACTAGCGGGGGTTCCTACGAGCAGTACTTC. As protein: CASRPFGTSGGSYEQYF.

The chain carries TRBV6-1 and TRBJ1-4; possibly TRBD1 for D (5 bases). The V end was cut by 6 bases, the J end by 7 bases, with 21 bases between. The CDR3 sequence is 16 residues long. Germline CDR1 is MNHNS and CDR2 is SASEGT. This chain's CDR3 is CASRGSGSGRGEKLFF. CDR3 nucleotide sequence: TGTGCCAGCAGGGGTTCGGGGTCGGGACGGGGTGAAAAACTGTTTTTT.